This TCR beta chain was identified during a study of molecular identifiers for immune sequencing clone quantification. For the study at large: Split five ways in replicates, RNA from about 20,000 or 100,000 naive CD8 cells had four portions sequenced. Study-wide points: Highly expanded clones may be undercounted when identical TCR molecules share barcodes.

Naive CD8 sequencing libraries were generated from roughly 20,000 to 1,000,000 sorted cells, with 10%, 30% or 50% RNA as input. The sample holds many counts of this clonotype. Its antigen is unknown. The CDR3 consists of 15 residues. Trimming took 4 bases from V and 2 from J; bases not matched to a gene: 5. Germline CDR1 reads SGHVS; CDR2 reads FNYEAQ. TCRdb fed the PCR reads into MiXCR, producing one record per CDR3 protein. Among 65,000 to 70,000 distinct CDR3 sequences, roughly 20% were seen once, and the ten largest hold approximately 1.5%. The rearrangement joins TRBV7-6 to TRBJ2-3; 8 bases are shared with TRBD2. Sequenced sample: naive CD8+ T cells from blood, with Jurkat cell RNA spiked in. Subset here: FACS-sorted CD8+CD4-CCR7+CD45RA+ naive T cells. The clonotype originates from a human donor in good health. Some libraries in this study had Jurkat cell RNA spiked in. The CDR3 DNA is TGTGCCAGCAGCTCCACTAGCGGATACACAGATACGCAGTATTTT. It is translated as CASSSTSGYTDTQYF.